The 21 T cell receptor beta chains below all came from one sample that was sequenced in a study of T cell responses to AZD1222 COVID-19 vaccine. Sequencing was performed with immunoSEQ multiplex PCR; in TCRdb, only in-frame clones are kept and a portion is missing. The sample holds 95,000 to 100,000 clones, more than 70% seen once. The material was peripheral blood, obtained 28 days after the second AZD1222 dose. The receptors derive from an adult who received the AZD1222 COVID-19 vaccine.

V and J are TRBV7-2 and TRBJ2-7; D is perhaps TRBD1 (5 bases). Trimming cost V 5 bases and J 3 bases, with 17 bases left between them. There are 15 residues in the CDR3. The germline CDR1 and CDR2 sequences are SGHTA and FQGNSA. The CDR3 is CASSVYRRPFYEQYF. CDR3 nucleotides: TGTGCCAGCAGCGTCTACAGGCGTCCTTTCTACGAGCAGTACTTC.

This clone was picked up one time. The J gene is TRBJ2-2, the V gene TRBV11-3; 12 bases are a match to TRBD2. This CDR3 is built from 15 residues. In germline, CDR1 is SGHNT, CDR2 YENEEA. The V gene end was trimmed by 4 bases and the J gene end by 8 bases; junction bases not matched to a gene: 5. The CDR3 loop is CASSSGLAGPGELFF. CDR3 DNA sequence: TGTGCCAGCAGCTCAGGACTAGCGGGACCTGGGGAGCTGTTTTTT.

This clone appeared a few times. The genes are TRBV11-2 and TRBJ2-7; 8 bases agree with TRBD1. CDR3 size: 13 residues. Germline CDR1 and CDR2: SGHAT and FQNNGV. J was trimmed by 7 bases and V by 6 bases; bases with no gene match: 8. As DNA, the CDR3 is TGTGCCAGCAGTCCAGGACAGGGACGGGAGCAGTACTTC. This sequence encodes CASSPGQGREQYF.

The V gene is TRBV19, the J gene TRBJ1-1; D gene ambiguous. Germline lookup yields CDR1 LNHDA and CDR2 SQIVND (reference sequence). Trimming shortened V by 5 bases and J by 5 bases, and 9 bases separated the two germline ends. The CDR3 runs to 12 residues. The CDR3 sequence is CASSFGVTEAFF. As DNA, the CDR3 is TGTGCCAGTAGTTTTGGGGTTACTGAAGCTTTCTTT.

The V call is TRBV7-3, the J call TRBJ1-1, with 11 bases lining up with TRBD1. This CDR3 has 14 amino acids. Looked up from germline, CDR1 is SGHTA and CDR2 is FQGTGA. Trimming removed 5 bases from V and 4 bases from J; junction bases left unmatched: 3. CDR3 protein: CASSPGTGGTEAFF. The CDR3, as DNA: TGTGCCAGCAGCCCGGGGACAGGGGGCACTGAAGCTTTCTTT.

The V and J genes are TRBV5-4 and TRBJ1-1; the match to TRBD1 covers 9 bases. The V gene's germline CDR1 is SGHNT and CDR2 YYREEE (reference sequence). CDR3 length: 14 residues. The junction had 5 bases not matched to a gene; V was cut back by 3 bases and J by 5 bases. CDR3 in DNA: TGTGCCAGCAGCTCGACAGGGGGGAAAACTGAAGCTTTCTTT. This encodes CASSSTGGKTEAFF. The full variable domain, rest sourced from reference TRBV5-4 and TRBJ1-1, is ETGVTQSPTHLIKTRGQQVTLRCSSQSGHNTVSWYQQALGQGPQFIFQYYREEENGRGNFPPRFSGLQFPNYSSELNVNALELDDSALYLCASSSTGGKTEAFFGQGTRLTVV.

The V and J genes are TRBV4-2 and TRBJ2-5; TRBD2 matches 8 bases. The CDR3 contains 16 residues. Germline V gene data show CDR1 as LGHNA and CDR2 as YNFKEQ. The trim removed 1 base at V and 3 bases at J, leaving 7 bases unmatched. CDR3 in amino acids: CASSQVGVAGKETQYF. As DNA, the CDR3 is TGTGCCAGCAGCCAAGTTGGGGTAGCGGGGAAAGAGACCCAGTACTTC.

This chain links TRBV3-1 (or the pseudogene TRBV3-2) with TRBJ2-1; 9 bases line up with TRBD1. Trimming at V came to 4 bases and at J to 4 bases, leaving 5 bases not matched to a gene. Per germline, CDR1 LGHDT and CDR2 YNNKEL (reference sequence). CDR3 length: 15 residues. This CDR3 is CASSPGDRVYNEQFF. The CDR3 DNA sequence: TGTGCCAGCAGCCCCGGGGACAGGGTGTACAATGAGCAGTTCTTC.

This clone was seen a single time. The chain couples TRBV19 to TRBJ1-2, with TRBD1 identical over 9 bases. From germline, CDR1 is LNHDA and CDR2 SQIVND (reference sequence). The CDR3 is 13 amino acids. V lost 4 bases to trimming and J lost 10 bases; unmatched junction nucleotides: 7. The CDR3 region is CASSTSGTGPYTF. The CDR3 coding sequence is TGTGCCAGTAGTACCTCCGGGACAGGGCCCTACACCTTC.

V usage is TRBV13 and J usage is TRBJ1-5; D is uncertain. This CDR3 is 12 amino acids long. Per germline, CDR1 PRHDT and CDR2 FYEKMQ (reference sequence). Trimming stripped 0 bases from V and 7 bases from J, with 4 bases between. CDR3 bases: TGTGCCAGCAGCTTAGGGGCCCAGCCCCAGCATTTT. Protein sequence: CASSLGAQPQHF.

This clone was observed once. The chain links TRBV19 to TRBJ1-5; D gene unclear. CDR1 and CDR2 from the germline V gene are LNHDA and SQIVND (reference sequence). The CDR3 is 13 residues long. V dropped 6 bases and J dropped 7 bases, with 13 bases sitting between them. Written as DNA, the CDR3 is TGTGCCAGTAGCCCCACCGGAGGACAGCCCCAGCATTTT. Translated, it gives CASSPTGGQPQHF.

This chain connects TRBV9 to TRBJ2-7, with D possibly matching TRBD2 (5 bases). The CDR3 covers 14 residues. Germline lookup yields CDR1 SGDLS and CDR2 YYNGEE. Between the trimmed V and J ends, which lost 6 bases and 6 bases, there was a span of 19 bases. The CDR3 protein is CASTPGGSEGEQYF. In nucleotides, the CDR3 is TGTGCCAGCACCCCAGGTGGGAGTGAAGGCGAGCAGTACTTC.

The rearrangement uses TRBV6-5 and TRBJ2-3; D is perhaps TRBD2 (5 bases). CDR1 is MNHEY and CDR2 is SVGAGI in the germline V gene. V was pared by 7 bases and J by 7 bases, with 18 bases between. The CDR3 runs 14 residues. CDR3 in amino acids: CASTGEHKTNTQYF. Here the CDR3 DNA reads TGTGCCAGCACCGGGGAGCATAAGACTAATACGCAGTATTTT.

This clone was seen only once. V is TRBV5-4 and J is TRBJ2-1; tentative D call: TRBD1 (5 bases). CDR1 SGHNT and CDR2 YYREEE come from the germline V gene (reference sequence). The ends were cut back, 0 bases at V and 6 bases at J, with 13 bases in the middle. The CDR3 spans 15 residues. CDR3 region: CASSLALDSFNEQFF. The CDR3 nucleotides read TGTGCCAGCAGCTTGGCCCTCGACAGCTTCAATGAGCAGTTCTTC.

This chain connects TRBV5-1 to TRBJ1-1; a weak D match, TRBD1 (5 bases). This CDR3 comprises 12 residues. Trimming left V 3 bases short and J 6 bases short, with 9 bases between. CDR1 SGHRS and CDR2 YFSETQ come from the germline V gene. The CDR3 here is CASSWGEAEAFF. The DNA for the CDR3 is TGCGCCAGCAGCTGGGGGGAGGCTGAAGCTTTCTTT.

The J gene is TRBJ2-7, the V gene TRBV5-4; D not resolved. The CDR3 runs 13 residues. The germline V gene has CDR1 SGHNT and CDR2 YYREEE (reference sequence). V shed 4 bases and J shed 4 bases, with 12 bases lying between them. The CDR3 DNA follows: TGTGCCAGCAGCCCCCGAGGACGATACGAGCAGTACTTC. Encoded protein: CASSPRGRYEQYF.

This clone was detected only a few times. V is TRBV7-2 and J is TRBJ1-5; D gene ambiguous. Germline CDR1 reads SGHTA; CDR2 reads FQGNSA. The CDR3 is made up of 13 amino acids. V gave up 5 bases and J gave up 4 bases, with 9 bases separating them. The CDR3 protein is CASSANGNQPQHF. In DNA, the CDR3 is TGTGCCAGCAGCGCCAATGGGAATCAGCCCCAGCATTTT. Variable domain in full (rest from reference TRBV7-2 and TRBJ1-5): GAGVSQSPSNKVTEKGKDVELRCDPISGHTALYWYRQSLGQGLEFLIYFQGNSAPDKSGLPSDRFSAERTGGSVSTLTIQRTQQEDSAVYLCASSANGNQPQHFGDGTRLSIL.

This chain joins TRBV4-1 and TRBJ1-2; D may be TRBD1 (5 bases). Trimming cost V 0 bases and J 6 bases, with 11 bases left between them. CDR1 MGHRA and CDR2 YSYEKL come from the germline V gene. This CDR3 contains 14 residues. CDR3 nucleotides: TGCGCCAGCAGCCAAGATGCCAGGGTCCATGGCTACACCTTC. This translates into CASSQDARVHGYTF.

J is TRBJ2-1 and V is TRBV7-3; the D call may be TRBD1 or TRBD2 (7 bases each). Germline V gene lookup returns CDR1 SGHTA and CDR2 FQGTGA. V lost 1 base to trimming and J lost 5 bases, with 15 bases between them. This CDR3 has 16 amino acids. The CDR3 DNA sequence: TGTGCCAGCAGCTTAAAGGGGGGGACAGCCAACAATGAGCAGTTCTTC. It translates to CASSLKGGTANNEQFF.

The CDR3 DNA is TGCAGTGCTGGGGGGCCCTACGAGCAGTACTTC. This encodes CSAGGPYEQYF. The chain carries TRBV20-1 and TRBJ2-7; either TRBD1 or TRBD2 may fit D (6 bases each). Trimming removed 5 bases at V and 2 bases at J, with 7 bases between. CDR1 DFQATT and CDR2 SNEGSKA come from the germline V gene (reference sequence). This CDR3 has 11 residues.

The chain uses TRBV30 and TRBJ1-1; tentatively, D is TRBD1 (6 bases). The CDR3 is 13 amino acids. With 0 bases removed from V and 7 bases from J, the gap between germline ends came to 12 bases. The V gene's germline CDR1 is GTSNPN and CDR2 SVGIG (reference sequence). Written as DNA, the CDR3 is TGTGCCTGGAGTGTACAGGGTGTTTATGAAGCTTTCTTT. Translation gives CAWSVQGVYEAFF.